The clone carrying this T cell receptor (beta chain) was seen ten or more times. As yet, its antigen is unknown. The library put unique molecular identifiers onto individual cDNA molecules. TCRdb itself ran the RACE reads through MiXCR, one entry per CDR3 protein. The sample includes around 130,000 distinct CDR3 sequences, over 9.5% of them seen just once. This sample is part of a study of human T cells and chemical hapten exposure. Study overall: DPC at 2% was the sensitizing agent, placed on roughly 2 cm by roughly 2 cm of upper inner arm skin.

Time point described: patch test 2, 6 weeks after DPC sensitization. The treatment denotes: therapeutic diphenylcyclopropenone sensitization with weekly scalp DPC. Germline V gene data show CDR1 as MNHEY and CDR2 as SVGEGT. The CDR3 runs to 15 residues. V shed 4 bases and J shed 0 bases, with 10 bases lying between them. Study-wide findings and caveats: Expanded TCRs produced significantly more large CDR3 similarity clusters than controls did. Alopecia in the donors means their immune response may deviate from healthy people's.

Source: whole blood, taken in connection with sensitization to the hapten diphenylcyclopropenone (DPC). The source of this sequence is a woman between 45 and 60 years old with alopecia areata. Some clones in this sample may be carry-over from other donors' samples. The chain combines TRBV6-2 or TRBV6-3 with TRBJ2-1, with TRBD2 as a possible D gene (5 bases). The CDR3 here is CASSSSGSSYNEQFF. For the CDR3, the DNA is TGTGCCAGCAGTTCCTCGGGAAGCTCCTACAATGAGCAGTTCTTC.